The text below deals with one T cell receptor beta chain. Its antigen is currently unknown. This specimen comes from a study of OX40 agonist ivuxolimab in advanced cancers. Study results and limitations: Among the lowest peripheral clonal expansion occurred in 0.1-3.0 mg/kg partial responders. Normalized expansion of T-cell clones was also low for some nonresponders.

Germline V CDR1 and CDR2: SGDLS, YYNGEE. The CDR3 totals 14 residues. The germline V and J ends were trimmed by 4 bases and 3 bases, with 14 bases remaining between them. The repertoire was sequenced with immunoSEQ multiplex PCR; TCRdb's copy has only in-frame clones and lacks some. The sample lists tens of thousands of clones, about 89% occurring once. Material: CD4+ or CD8+ T cells sorted from blood, obtained in a trial of the OX40 agonist ivuxolimab. The J gene is TRBJ2-7, the V gene TRBV9; TRBD1 or TRBD2 may be the D gene (6 bases each). The TCR sequence derives from an adult with an advanced solid tumor such as melanoma, head and neck, liver or kidney cancer. CDR3 sequence: CASSPSGEVYEQYF. As DNA, the CDR3 is TGTGCCAGCAGCCCATCAGGGGAGGTCTACGAGCAGTACTTC. Full variable domain (outside the CDR3, taken from reference TRBV9 and TRBJ2-7): DSGVTQTPKHLITATGQRVTLRCSPRSGDLSVYWYQQSLDQGLQFLIQYYNGEERAKGNILERFSAQQFPDLHSELNLSSLELGDSALYFCASSPSGEVYEQYFGPGTRLTVT.